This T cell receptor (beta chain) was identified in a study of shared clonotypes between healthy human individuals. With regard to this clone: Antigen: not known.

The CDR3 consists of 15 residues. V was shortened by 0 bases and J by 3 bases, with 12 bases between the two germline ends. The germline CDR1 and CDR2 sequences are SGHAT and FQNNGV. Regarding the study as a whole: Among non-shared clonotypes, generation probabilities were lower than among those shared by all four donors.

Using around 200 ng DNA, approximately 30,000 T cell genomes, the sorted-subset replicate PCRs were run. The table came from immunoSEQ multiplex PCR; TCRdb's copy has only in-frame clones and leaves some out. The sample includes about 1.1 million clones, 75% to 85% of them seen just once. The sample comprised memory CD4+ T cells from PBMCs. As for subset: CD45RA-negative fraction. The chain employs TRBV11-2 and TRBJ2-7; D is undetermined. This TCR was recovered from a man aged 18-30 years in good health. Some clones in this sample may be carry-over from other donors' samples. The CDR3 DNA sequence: TGTGCCAGCAGCTTAGATGGTCCAACCAACTACGAGCAGTACTTC. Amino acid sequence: CASSLDGPTNYEQYF.